The TCR beta chain described here comes from a study of blood T cell repertoires in COVID-19. CDR1 SGHDT and CDR2 YYEEEE come from the germline V gene. The length of the CDR3 is 19 residues. The V and J ends lost 1 base and 0 bases, in that order; junction bases with no gene match: 4. Some clones are missing from TCRdb's copy, which holds only in-frame ones; the method was immunoSEQ multiplex PCR. The profile covers 150,000 to 200,000 clones, with approximately 88% appearing a single time and roughly 9% taken by the ten largest. This clonotype was sampled from a woman between 18 and 29 years old who had recovered from COVID-19. This sequence joins TRBV5-6 and TRBJ2-1; 16 bases line up with TRBD2. The sequencing input was PBMCs or T cells enriched from blood (not recorded which). CDR3 sequence reads: CASSLKGLAGGSSYNEQFF. The CDR3, as DNA: TGTGCCAGCAGCTTGAAGGGACTAGCGGGAGGGAGCTCCTACAATGAGCAGTTCTTC.